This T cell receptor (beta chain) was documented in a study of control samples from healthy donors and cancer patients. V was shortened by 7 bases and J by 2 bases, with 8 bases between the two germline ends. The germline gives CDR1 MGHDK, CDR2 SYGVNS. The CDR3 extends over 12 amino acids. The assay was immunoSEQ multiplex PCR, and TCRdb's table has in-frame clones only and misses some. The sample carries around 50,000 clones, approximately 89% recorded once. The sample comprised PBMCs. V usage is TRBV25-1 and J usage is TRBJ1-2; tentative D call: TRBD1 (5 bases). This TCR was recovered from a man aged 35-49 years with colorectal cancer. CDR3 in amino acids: CASTWGNYGYTF. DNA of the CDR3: TGTGCCAGCACATGGGGGAACTATGGCTACACCTTC.